This T cell receptor (beta chain) emerged from a study of T cells after posttransplantation cyclophosphamide. The method was immunoSEQ multiplex PCR; TCRdb's version includes in-frame clones alone and lacks a portion of them. The table has approximately 56,000 clones, under 95% seen once. Germline CDR1 and CDR2: SGHVS and FQNEAQ. The CDR3 is 12 residues long. Trimming shortened V by 5 bases and J by 6 bases, and 10 bases separated the two germline ends. This chain connects TRBV7-8 to TRBJ1-1; D call uncertain. The sequence derives from a woman aged 30 to 39 in good health and a related stem cell transplant donor. The sequenced sample consisted of PBMCs. CDR3 nucleotide sequence: TGTGCCAGCAGCCGGAAGCAGGCTGAAGCTTTCTTT. It encodes CASSRKQAEAFF.